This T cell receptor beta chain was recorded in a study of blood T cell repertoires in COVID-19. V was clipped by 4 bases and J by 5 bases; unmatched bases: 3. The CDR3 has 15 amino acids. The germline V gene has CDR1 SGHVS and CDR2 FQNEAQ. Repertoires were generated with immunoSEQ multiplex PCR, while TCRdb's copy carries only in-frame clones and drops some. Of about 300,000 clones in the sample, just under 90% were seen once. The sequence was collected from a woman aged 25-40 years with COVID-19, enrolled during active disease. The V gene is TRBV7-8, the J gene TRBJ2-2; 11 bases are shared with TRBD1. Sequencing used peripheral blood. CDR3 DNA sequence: TGTGCCAGCAGCTCGGGACAGGGGGGTACCGGGGAGCTGTTTTTT. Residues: CASSSGQGGTGELFF.